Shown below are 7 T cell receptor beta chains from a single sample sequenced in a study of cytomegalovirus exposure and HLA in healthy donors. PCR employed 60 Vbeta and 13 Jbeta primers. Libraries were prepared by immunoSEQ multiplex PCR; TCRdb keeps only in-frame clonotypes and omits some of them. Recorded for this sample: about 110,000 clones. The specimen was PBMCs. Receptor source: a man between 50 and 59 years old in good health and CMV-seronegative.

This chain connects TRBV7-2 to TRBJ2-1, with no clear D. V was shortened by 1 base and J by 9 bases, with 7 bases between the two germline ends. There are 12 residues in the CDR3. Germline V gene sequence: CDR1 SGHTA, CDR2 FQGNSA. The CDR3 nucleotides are TGTGCCAGCAGCTTAGGCGTTGGTGAGCAGTTCTTC. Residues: CASSLGVGEQFF.

The CDR3 region is CASSPPGLAGGLDTQYF. DNA for the CDR3: TGTGCCAGCAGCCCACCGGGACTAGCGGGAGGGTTAGATACGCAGTATTTT. This sequence joins TRBV2 and TRBJ2-3; 16 bases line up with TRBD2. The germline gives CDR1 SNHLY, CDR2 FYNNEI. The CDR3 loop spans 17 amino acids. J was trimmed by 5 bases and V by 6 bases; bases with no gene match: 8.

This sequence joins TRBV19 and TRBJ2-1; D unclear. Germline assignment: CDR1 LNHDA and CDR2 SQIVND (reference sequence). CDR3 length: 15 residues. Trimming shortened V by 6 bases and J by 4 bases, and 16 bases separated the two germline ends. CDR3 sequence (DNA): TGTGCCAGTAGCCGGTACGGTATTCCATACAATGAGCAGTTCTTC. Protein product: CASSRYGIPYNEQFF.

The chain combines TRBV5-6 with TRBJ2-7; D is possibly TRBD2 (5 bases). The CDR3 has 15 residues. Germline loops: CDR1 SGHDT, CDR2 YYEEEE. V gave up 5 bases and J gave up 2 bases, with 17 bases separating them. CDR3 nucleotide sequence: TGTGCCAGCAGTGCCGAGGGCTCCCCGGCCTACGAGCAGTACTTC. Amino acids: CASSAEGSPAYEQYF.

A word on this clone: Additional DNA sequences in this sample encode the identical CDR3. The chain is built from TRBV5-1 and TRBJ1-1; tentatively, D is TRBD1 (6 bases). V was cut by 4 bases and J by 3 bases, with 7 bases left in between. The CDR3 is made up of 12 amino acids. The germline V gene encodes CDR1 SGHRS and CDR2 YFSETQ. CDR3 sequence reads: CASSPGDTEAFF. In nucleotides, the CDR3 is TGCGCCAGCAGCCCAGGGGACACTGAAGCTTTCTTT.

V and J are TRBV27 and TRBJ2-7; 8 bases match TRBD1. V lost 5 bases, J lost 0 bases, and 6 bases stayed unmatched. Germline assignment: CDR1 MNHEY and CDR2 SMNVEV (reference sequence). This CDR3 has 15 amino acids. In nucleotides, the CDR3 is TGTGCCAGCAGTGGCGACAGGGGTCCCTCCTACGAGCAGTACTTC. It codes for CASSGDRGPSYEQYF.

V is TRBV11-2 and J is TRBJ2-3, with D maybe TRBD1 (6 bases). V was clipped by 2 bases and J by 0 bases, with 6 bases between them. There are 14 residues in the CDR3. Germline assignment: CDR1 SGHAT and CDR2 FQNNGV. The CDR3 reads CASSLQGSTDTQYF. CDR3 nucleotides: TGTGCCAGCAGCTTACAGGGGAGCACAGATACGCAGTATTTT.